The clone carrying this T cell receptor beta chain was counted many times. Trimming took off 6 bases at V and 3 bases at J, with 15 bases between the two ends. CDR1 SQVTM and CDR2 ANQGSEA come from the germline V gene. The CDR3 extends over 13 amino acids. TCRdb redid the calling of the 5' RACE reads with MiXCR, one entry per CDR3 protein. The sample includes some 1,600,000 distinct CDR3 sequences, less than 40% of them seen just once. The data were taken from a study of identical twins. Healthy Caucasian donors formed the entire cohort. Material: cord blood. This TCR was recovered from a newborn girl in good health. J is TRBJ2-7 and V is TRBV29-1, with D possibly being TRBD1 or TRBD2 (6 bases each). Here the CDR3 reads CSVRGGGNYEQYF. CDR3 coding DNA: TGCAGCGTCAGGGGAGGAGGTAACTACGAGCAGTACTTC.